These 11 T cell receptor beta chains were sequenced from one sample in a study of OX40 agonist ivuxolimab in advanced cancers. Clones were read by immunoSEQ multiplex PCR, and TCRdb kept only the in-frame ones, dropping some. The table includes fewer than 50,000 clones, approximately 87% detected once. The sample in question was CD4+ or CD8+ T cells sorted from blood, obtained in a trial of the OX40 agonist ivuxolimab. The origin of the receptors is an adult with an advanced solid tumor such as melanoma, head and neck, liver or kidney cancer.

This sequence joins TRBV18 and TRBJ2-1, with TRBD2 matching over 13 bases. CDR1 and CDR2 from the germline V gene are KGHSH and LQKENI. This CDR3 has 16 residues. The V and J ends lost 6 bases and 5 bases, in that order; junction bases with no gene match: 7. The CDR3 spells CASSPYTSGGDNEQFF. CDR3 bases: TGTGCCAGCTCTCCATATACTAGCGGGGGGGACAATGAGCAGTTCTTC.

This sequence joins TRBV4-1 and TRBJ2-2; TRBD2 might be the D (5 bases). CDR3 length equals 19 residues. Germline V lookup: CDR1 MGHRA, CDR2 YSYEKL. Trimming removed 0 bases at V and 2 bases at J, with 19 bases between. CDR3 sequence reads: CASSQDRVGMRANTGELFF. The CDR3 region has the DNA TGCGCCAGCAGCCAAGATCGGGTGGGTATGCGGGCCAACACCGGGGAGCTGTTTTTT.

This rearrangement joins TRBV6-5 to TRBJ2-6; no clear D. The germline gives CDR1 MNHEY, CDR2 SVGAGI. The CDR3 length is 15 residues. Trimming pared 2 bases from V and 0 bases from J, leaving 5 bases between. CDR3 in DNA: TGTGCCAGCAGTTACGACAACTCTGGGGCCAACGTCCTGACTTTC. It specifies CASSYDNSGANVLTF.

This clone is termed medium-sized. This chain uses TRBV11-1 with TRBJ2-1; no reliable D call. The germline V gene has CDR1 SGHAT and CDR2 FQDESV (reference sequence). The CDR3 has 14 amino acids. Trimming took 3 bases from V and 7 from J, leaving 13 bases between them. CDR3 in DNA: TGTGCCAGCAGCTTGGGTATGGCCGGGAATGAGCAGTTCTTC. It specifies CASSLGMAGNEQFF.

J is TRBJ2-3 and V is TRBV1; the D call in the table, TRBD2, was not verified against the DNA. TRBV1 is labeled a pseudogene. The CDR3 is 18 amino acids. The CDR3 loop reads CTSSQVPGTSGSTDTQYF. In DNA form, the CDR3 reads TGCACCAGCAGCCAAGTACCCGGGACTAGCGGGAGCACAGATACGCAGTATTTT.

The genes are TRBV5-1 and TRBJ2-5, with TRBD1 as a possible D gene (6 bases). The CDR3 extends over 16 amino acids. V was trimmed by 1 base and J by 5 bases, leaving 18 bases between them. From germline, CDR1 is SGHRS and CDR2 YFSETQ. The CDR3 nucleotides are TGCGCCAGCAGCTTGCTCGGGCAGGGGAGCTTGGAGACCCAGTACTTC. Its protein is CASSLLGQGSLETQYF.

The gene calls are TRBV15 and TRBJ2-7, with D possibly being TRBD2 (5 bases). The germline gives CDR1 LNHNV, CDR2 YYDKDF (reference sequence). V was shortened by 3 bases and J by 2 bases, with 11 bases between the two germline ends. The CDR3 totals 14 residues. The CDR3 DNA reads TGTGCCACCAGCAGGAGGGTGGGAGCCTACGAGCAGTACTTC. Translating gives CATSRRVGAYEQYF. Looking up the rest from reference TRBV15 and TRBJ2-7 gives the full variable domain: DAMVIQNPRYQVTQFGKPVTLSCSQTLNHNVMYWYQQKSSQAPKLLFHYYDKDFNNEADTPDNFQSRRPNTSFCFLDIRSPGLGDTAMYLCATSRRVGAYEQYFGPGTRLTVT.

The rearrangement uses TRBV7-9 and TRBJ1-4; possibly TRBD1 for D (5 bases). Between the trimmed V and J ends, which lost 6 bases and 5 bases, there was a span of 16 bases. Germline assignment: CDR1 SEHNR and CDR2 FQNEAQ (reference sequence). CDR3 length: 15 residues. DNA for the CDR3: TGTGCCAGCAGTTTTAGTGTAGGGGAGAATGAAAAACTGTTTTTT. Protein product: CASSFSVGENEKLFF.

This clone was counted between two and nine times. The chain is built from TRBV6-5 and TRBJ2-1, with D hard to call. V was shortened by 4 bases and J by 6 bases, with 13 bases between the two germline ends. Germline-derived CDR1 and CDR2 are MNHEY and SVGAGI. This CDR3 contains 14 residues. In nucleotides, the CDR3 is TGTGCCAGCAGTTCGGGCGGATGGGGCAATGAGCAGTTCTTC. Protein product: CASSSGGWGNEQFF.

The J gene is TRBJ1-3, the V gene TRBV5-6, with no clear D. The CDR3 loop spans 14 amino acids. Germline CDR1 reads SGHDT; CDR2 reads YYEEEE. The germline V and J ends were trimmed by 0 bases and 1 base, with 5 bases remaining between them. CDR3 DNA: TGTGCCAGCAGCTTGGAGAGTTCTGGAAACACCATATATTTT. Residues: CASSLESSGNTIYF. Filled out from reference TRBV5-6 and TRBJ1-3, the complete variable domain reads DAGVTQSPTHLIKTRGQQVTLRCSPKSGHDTVSWYQQALGQGPQFIFQYYEEEERQRGNFPDRFSGHQFPNYSSELNVNALLLGDSALYLCASSLESSGNTIYFGEGSWLTVV.

The genes are TRBV9 and TRBJ2-1; no firm D call. CDR3 size: 13 residues. Germline CDR1 and CDR2: SGDLS and YYNGEE. V was pared by 0 bases and J by 7 bases, with 8 bases between. This CDR3 reads CASSVGPDNEQFF. The CDR3 DNA sequence: TGTGCCAGCAGCGTAGGACCAGATAATGAGCAGTTCTTC. The full variable domain, in which reference TRBV9 and TRBJ2-1 provide the parts outside the CDR3, is DSGVTQTPKHLITATGQRVTLRCSPRSGDLSVYWYQQSLDQGLQFLIQYYNGEERAKGNILERFSAQQFPDLHSELNLSSLELGDSALYFCASSVGPDNEQFFGPGTRLTVL.